One and the same sample provided the 6 T cell receptor beta chains below, sequenced in a study of shared clonotypes between healthy human individuals. Here immunoSEQ multiplex PCR was the method, and the copy in TCRdb shows in-frame clones only, minus some. The table lists about 2 million clones, 95% of them singletons, with 0.13% in the top ten. The sequencing input was naive CD4+ T cells sorted from blood. Subset of the sample: CD45RA+ positively selected. The source is a man aged 18-30 years in good health.

CDR3 loop: CASSKLQGQETQYF. The CDR3 nucleotides read TGTGCCAGCAGTAAATTGCAGGGACAAGAGACCCAGTACTTC. V gene TRBV6-1 combines with J gene TRBJ2-5; possible D gene TRBD1, 5 bases. The CDR3 length is 14 residues. V lost 5 bases to trimming and J lost 2 bases, with 12 bases between them. The germline V gene encodes CDR1 MNHNS and CDR2 SASEGT.

The rearrangement uses TRBV5-4 and TRBJ2-7; 8 nucleotides line up with TRBD1. The germline gives CDR1 SGHNT, CDR2 YYREEE (reference sequence). This CDR3 has 15 residues. The J segment lost 3 bases and the V segment lost 5 bases, leaving 10 bases of the junction unmatched. CDR3 DNA sequence: TGTGCCAGCAGTCGGACCGGGACAGGCTTCTACGAGCAGTACTTC. Residues: CASSRTGTGFYEQYF.

The CDR3 sequence: CASSYRPGSASSPLHF. CDR3 nucleotide sequence: TGTGCCAGCAGTTATCGCCCGGGTTCAGCTAGTTCACCCCTCCACTTT. The V call is TRBV6-6, the J call TRBJ1-6, with D unresolved. The CDR3 has 16 residues. Germline values: CDR1 MNHNY, CDR2 SVGAGI (reference sequence). Between the trimmed V and J ends, which lost 3 bases and 9 bases, there was a span of 18 bases.

This chain joins TRBV11-1 and TRBJ1-1, with 8 bases lining up with TRBD1. With V trimmed by 5 bases and J by 7 bases, 6 bases remained unmatched. The CDR3 sequence is 13 residues long. Germline-derived CDR1 and CDR2 are SGHAT and FQDESV (reference sequence). This CDR3 reads CASSPDRVNEAFF. Written as DNA, the CDR3 is TGTGCCAGCAGCCCGGACAGGGTAAATGAAGCTTTCTTT.

This chain connects TRBV18 to TRBJ1-3, with a tentative D call TRBD1 (5 bases). The CDR3 length is 17 residues. The germline V and J ends were trimmed by 3 bases and 0 bases, with 15 bases remaining between them. The V gene's germline CDR1 is KGHSH and CDR2 LQKENI. The CDR3 here is CASSPPGGPNSGNTIYF. CDR3 nucleotides: TGTGCCAGCTCACCTCCGGGGGGACCGAACTCTGGAAACACCATATATTTT.

This chain uses TRBV10-1 with TRBJ2-1; TRBD2 matches at 8 bases. The CDR3 has 12 residues. The V gene's germline CDR1 is WNHNN and CDR2 SYGVQD (reference sequence). V lost 5 bases and J lost 15; bases outside the gene matches: 9. The CDR3 sequence is CASSSPGLEPFF. CDR3 bases: TGCGCCAGCAGTAGCCCGGGACTAGAACCGTTCTTC.